A selection of T cell receptor beta chains follows, all from one sample in a study of blood T cell repertoires in COVID-19. Using immunoSEQ multiplex PCR, the repertoire was profiled, and TCRdb retains in-frame clones only, with some absent. The top ten clones hold around 1.1% of a sample with about 110,000 clones, about 90% of them seen once. The specimen was peripheral blood. The receptors shown here come from a human donor in a cohort sampled during active COVID-19. Both conserved end residues are trimmed from each CDR3.

v_call	cdr3_aa
TRBV9	ASSVATTSGKNEQF
TRBV14	ASSPFSGANGELF
TRBV6-6	ASSSQDGGFRKLF
TRBV5-6	ASMSGGLHEQF
TRBV27	ASSAWTGTGETQY
TRBV28	ASSSGTLNYNEQF
TRBV6-5	ASSSTGNQPQH
TRBV5-4	ASSHNGGPLPKELF
TRBV5-1	ASSPGLAGARSYNEQF
TRBV24-1	ATSEQGGKNNEQF
TRBV11-2	ASSFGSGSSYNEQF
TRBV3-1/TRBV3-2	ASSQPGLEAGELF
TRBV7-3	ASSPTGGRETQY
TRBV2	ASSEPRGRDWPQH
TRBV7-2	ASSLNSGLAGSEQY
TRBV7-3	ASSLTRDTDTQY